This TCR beta chain appears in the sequencing data of a study of OX40 agonist ivuxolimab in advanced cancers. Study at large: In this trial design, patients received ivuxolimab intravenously at 0.01 to 10 mg/kg every 2 weeks.

TCRdb's copy holds only in-frame clones and misses some; the assay was immunoSEQ multiplex PCR. The table has under 100,000 clones, just under 95% seen once. CDR1 is GTSNPN, CDR2 SVGIG, per germline (reference sequence). V shed 4 bases, J shed 7 bases, and the junction held 7 bases outside the gene matches. The CDR3 spans 13 residues. Sequences were derived from CD4+ or CD8+ T cells sorted from blood, sampled in a trial of the OX40 agonist ivuxolimab. The chain uses TRBV30 and TRBJ2-4; 7 bases are shared with TRBD1. The TCR originated in an adult with an advanced solid tumor such as melanoma, head and neck, liver or kidney cancer. Written as DNA, the CDR3 is TGTGCCTGGAAGCGTACAGGGGATAACATTCAGTACTTC. This sequence encodes CAWKRTGDNIQYF.